This is a list of T cell receptor beta chains from one sample in a study of T cell responses to AZD1222 COVID-19 vaccine. Libraries were prepared by immunoSEQ multiplex PCR; TCRdb keeps only in-frame clonotypes and omits some of them. The sample includes over 150,000 clones, about nine tenths of them seen just once. This material consisted of peripheral blood, taken on day 0 of AZD1222 vaccination. The receptors here all came from an adult in good health. The CDR3 runs from the conserved cysteine through the conserved F or W. Each record gives: clone size, V gene, D gene, J gene, CDR3 protein, CDR3 DNA. The D gene is left open where the match is weak. Only some rows state a clone size, as once, few, many or a class for expanded clones.

>-|TRBV2|-|TRBJ2-1
CASSGEAGSYNEQFF
TGTGCCAGCAGTGGGGAAGCGGGCTCCTACAATGAGCAGTTCTTC
>-|TRBV19|-|TRBJ2-2
CASSIPAPLANTGELFF
TGTGCCAGTAGTATTCCTGCCCCCCTAGCGAACACCGGGGAGCTGTTTTTT
>-|TRBV5-5|-|TRBJ2-3
CASSSAPSDTQYF
TGTGCCAGCAGTTCCGCCCCTAGCGATACGCAGTATTTT
>once|TRBV3-1/TRBV3-2|-|TRBJ1-1
CASSPWGGQDTEAFF
TGTGCCAGCAGCCCTTGGGGGGGGCAGGACACTGAAGCTTTCTTT
>-|TRBV30|-|TRBJ1-5
CAWSGPGYSNQPQHF
TGTGCCTGGAGTGGACCGGGGTATAGCAATCAGCCCCAGCATTTT
>-|TRBV4-1|TRBD1|TRBJ1-2
CASSEAGGEAYGYTF
TGCGCCAGCAGCGAGGCAGGGGGCGAGGCCTATGGCTACACCTTC
>-|TRBV6-5|-|TRBJ2-7
CASLDYGGDVEQYF
TGTGCCTCTCTCGACTATGGAGGGGACGTCGAGCAGTACTTC
>once|TRBV19|TRBD1|TRBJ2-7
CASSPQGIEYEQYF
TGTGCCAGTAGTCCACAGGGGATCGAGTACGAGCAGTACTTC
>-|TRBV11-2|-|TRBJ1-2
CASSLGGNYYGYTF
TGTGCCAGCAGCTTAGGGGGCAACTACTATGGCTACACCTTC
>once|TRBV29-1|TRBD1|TRBJ2-1
CSVGRGTGSYNEQFF
TGCAGCGTTGGGCGGGGGACAGGGTCCTACAATGAGCAGTTCTTC
>-|TRBV27|-|TRBJ2-7
CASSFTPGYEQYF
TGTGCCAGCAGTTTCACTCCCGGGTACGAGCAGTACTTC
>-|TRBV2|TRBD2|TRBJ2-3
CASKPTSGSLTDTQYF
TGTGCCAGCAAGCCAACTAGCGGGAGTCTCACAGATACGCAGTATTTT
>-|TRBV9|TRBD2|TRBJ2-7
CASSASGREQYF
TGTGCCAGCAGCGCGAGCGGGAGAGAGCAGTACTTC
>-|TRBV7-3|-|TRBJ1-2
CASSTSANYGYTF
TGTGCCAGCAGCACCTCCGCTAACTATGGCTACACCTTC
>-|TRBV3-1/TRBV3-2|-|TRBJ2-6
CASIRAGANVLTF
TGTGCCAGCATTAGGGCTGGGGCCAACGTCCTGACTTTC
>-|TRBV5-4|-|TRBJ2-3
CASSRTGSGTDTQYF
TGTGCCAGCAGCCGTACAGGCTCTGGGACAGATACGCAGTATTTT
>-|TRBV6-5|-|TRBJ2-6
CASLGFSGANVLTF
TGTGCCAGCTTGGGCTTCTCTGGGGCCAACGTCCTGACTTTC
>-|TRBV30|TRBD2|TRBJ2-1
CAWSTGTSASYNEQFF
TGTGCCTGGAGTACCGGGACTAGCGCCTCCTACAATGAGCAGTTCTTC
>-|TRBV28|TRBD1|TRBJ2-6
CASSSPTGGVFSGANVLTF
TGTGCCAGCAGTTCACCAACAGGGGGCGTCTTCTCTGGGGCCAACGTCCTGACTTTC
>-|TRBV6-5|TRBD1|TRBJ2-7
CASSLDRGLSEQYF
TGTGCCAGCAGCTTGGACAGGGGGCTCAGCGAGCAGTACTTC
>-|TRBV24-1|-|TRBJ1-2
CATSDLWVDYGYTF
TGTGCCACCAGTGATTTATGGGTGGACTATGGCTACACCTTC
>-|TRBV10-1|-|TRBJ2-7
CASSPRRSTYEQYF
TGCGCCAGCAGCCCCCGGCGGTCGACCTACGAGCAGTACTTC
>-|TRBV21-1|-|TRBJ2-1
CASSKVGSGRRNEQFF
TGTGCCAGCAGCAAAGTGGGTAGCGGGAGGAGGAATGAGCAGTTCTTC
>-|TRBV19|TRBD2|TRBJ2-1
CASSKAGVGNEQFF
TGTGCCAGTAGTAAGGCGGGAGTGGGGAATGAGCAGTTCTTC